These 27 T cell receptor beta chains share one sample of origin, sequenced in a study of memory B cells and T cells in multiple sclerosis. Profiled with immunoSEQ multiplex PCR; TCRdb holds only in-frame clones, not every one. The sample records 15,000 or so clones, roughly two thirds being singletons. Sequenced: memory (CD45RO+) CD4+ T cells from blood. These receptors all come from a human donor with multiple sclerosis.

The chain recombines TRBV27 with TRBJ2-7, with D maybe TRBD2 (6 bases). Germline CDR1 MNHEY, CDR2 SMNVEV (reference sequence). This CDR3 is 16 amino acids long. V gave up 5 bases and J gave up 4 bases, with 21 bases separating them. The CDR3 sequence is CASSPNLAARIYEQYF. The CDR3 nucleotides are TGTGCCAGCAGTCCCAATTTAGCGGCACGGATTTACGAGCAGTACTTC.

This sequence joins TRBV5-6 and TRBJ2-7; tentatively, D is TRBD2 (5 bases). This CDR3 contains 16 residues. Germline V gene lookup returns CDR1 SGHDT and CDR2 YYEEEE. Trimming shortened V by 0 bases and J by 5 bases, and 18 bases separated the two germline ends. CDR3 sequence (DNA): TGTGCCAGCAGCTTGGCATATGGGCGGAGGTCCAACGAGCAGTACTTC. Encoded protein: CASSLAYGRRSNEQYF.

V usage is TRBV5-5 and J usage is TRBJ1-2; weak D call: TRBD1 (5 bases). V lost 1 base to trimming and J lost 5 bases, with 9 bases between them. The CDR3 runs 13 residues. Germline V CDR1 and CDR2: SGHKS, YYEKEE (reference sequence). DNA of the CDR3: TGTGCCAGCAGCTTGACCGACAGTTATGGCTACACCTTC. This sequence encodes CASSLTDSYGYTF.

CDR3 nucleotide sequence: TGCGCCAGCAGCCAATCCGGGACAGGGCGGTCCACAGATACGCAGTATTTT. This translates into CASSQSGTGRSTDTQYF. The V call is TRBV5-1, the J call TRBJ2-3, with 9 bases fitting TRBD1. This CDR3 contains 17 residues. Germline CDR1 reads SGHRS; CDR2 reads YFSETQ. The V gene end was trimmed by 4 bases and the J gene end by 2 bases; junction bases not matched to a gene: 11.

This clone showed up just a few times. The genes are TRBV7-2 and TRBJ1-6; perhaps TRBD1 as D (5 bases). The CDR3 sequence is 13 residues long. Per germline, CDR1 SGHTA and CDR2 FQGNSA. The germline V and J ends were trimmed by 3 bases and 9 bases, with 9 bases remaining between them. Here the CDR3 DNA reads TGTGCCAGCAGCTTGGGAGGGGTTTCACCCCTCCACTTT. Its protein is CASSLGGVSPLHF. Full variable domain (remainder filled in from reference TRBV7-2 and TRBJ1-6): GAGVSQSPSNKVTEKGKDVELRCDPISGHTALYWYRQSLGQGLEFLIYFQGNSAPDKSGLPSDRFSAERTGGSVSTLTIQRTQQEDSAVYLCASSLGGVSPLHFGNGTRLTVT.

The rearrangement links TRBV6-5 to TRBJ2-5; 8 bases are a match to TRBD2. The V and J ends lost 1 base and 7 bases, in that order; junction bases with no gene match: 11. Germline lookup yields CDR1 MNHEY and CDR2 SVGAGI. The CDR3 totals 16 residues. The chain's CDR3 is CASSYLSGGGPGTQYF. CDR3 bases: TGTGCCAGCAGTTACTTGAGCGGGGGAGGGCCGGGGACCCAGTACTTC.

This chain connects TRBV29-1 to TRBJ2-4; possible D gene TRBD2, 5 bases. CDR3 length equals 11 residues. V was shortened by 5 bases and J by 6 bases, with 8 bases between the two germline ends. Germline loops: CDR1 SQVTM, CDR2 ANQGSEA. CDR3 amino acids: CSVPRGNIQYF. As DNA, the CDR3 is TGCAGCGTTCCCCGGGGAAACATTCAGTACTTC.

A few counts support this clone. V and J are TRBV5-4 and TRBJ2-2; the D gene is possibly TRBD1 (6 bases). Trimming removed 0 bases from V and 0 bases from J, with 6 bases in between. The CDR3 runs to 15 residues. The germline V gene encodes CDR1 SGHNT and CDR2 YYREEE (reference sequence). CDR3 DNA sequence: TGTGCCAGCAGCTTGGGGACAGCGAACACCGGGGAGCTGTTTTTT. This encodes CASSLGTANTGELFF.

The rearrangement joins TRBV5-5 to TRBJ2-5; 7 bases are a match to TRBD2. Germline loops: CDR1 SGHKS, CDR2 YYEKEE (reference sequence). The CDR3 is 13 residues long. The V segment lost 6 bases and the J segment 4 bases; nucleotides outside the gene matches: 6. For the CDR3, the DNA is TGTGCCAGCACGGGCGGGAGCCTAGAGACCCAGTACTTC. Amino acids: CASTGGSLETQYF. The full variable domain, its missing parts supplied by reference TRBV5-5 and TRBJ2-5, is DAGVTQSPTHLIKTRGQQVTLRCSPISGHKSVSWYQQVLGQGPQFIFQYYEKEERGRGNFPDRFSARQFPNYSSELNVNALLLGDSALYLCASTGGSLETQYFGPGTRLLVL.

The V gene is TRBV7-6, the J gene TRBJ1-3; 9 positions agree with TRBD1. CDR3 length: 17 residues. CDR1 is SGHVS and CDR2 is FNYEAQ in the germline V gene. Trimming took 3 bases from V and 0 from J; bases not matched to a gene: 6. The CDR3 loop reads CASSFYRGRSSGNTIYF. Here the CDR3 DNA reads TGTGCCAGCAGCTTTTACAGGGGGCGAAGCTCTGGAAACACCATATATTTT.

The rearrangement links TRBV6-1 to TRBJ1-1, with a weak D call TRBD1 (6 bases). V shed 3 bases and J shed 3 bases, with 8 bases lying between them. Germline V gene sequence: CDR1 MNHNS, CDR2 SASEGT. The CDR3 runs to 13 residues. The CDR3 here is CASSDRGHTEAFF. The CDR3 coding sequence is TGTGCCAGCAGTGACAGGGGCCACACTGAAGCTTTCTTT.

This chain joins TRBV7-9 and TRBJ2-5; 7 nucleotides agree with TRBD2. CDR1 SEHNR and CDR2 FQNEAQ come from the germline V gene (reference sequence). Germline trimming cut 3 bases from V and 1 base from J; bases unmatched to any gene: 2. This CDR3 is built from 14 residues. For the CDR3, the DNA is TGTGCCAGCAGCTTCGGGGGGTCCCAAGAGACCCAGTACTTC. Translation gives CASSFGGSQETQYF.

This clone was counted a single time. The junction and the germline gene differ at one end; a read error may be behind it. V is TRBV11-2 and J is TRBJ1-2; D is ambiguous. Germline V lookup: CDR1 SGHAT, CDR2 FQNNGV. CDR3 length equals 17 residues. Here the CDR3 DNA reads TGTGCCAGCAGATTAGGTCCGGGTATAACGTCTAACTATGGCTACACCTTC. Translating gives CASRLGPGITSNYGYTF.

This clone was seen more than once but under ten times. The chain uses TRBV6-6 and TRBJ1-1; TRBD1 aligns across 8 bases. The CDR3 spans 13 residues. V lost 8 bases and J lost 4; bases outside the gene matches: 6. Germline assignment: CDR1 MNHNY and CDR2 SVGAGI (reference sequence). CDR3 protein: CASAKTGVTEAFF. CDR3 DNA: TGTGCCAGCGCAAAGACAGGGGTCACTGAAGCTTTCTTT.

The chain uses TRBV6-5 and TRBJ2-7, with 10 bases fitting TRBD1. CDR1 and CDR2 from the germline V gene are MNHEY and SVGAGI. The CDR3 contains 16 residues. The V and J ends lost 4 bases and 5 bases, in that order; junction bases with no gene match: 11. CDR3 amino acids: CASSLGRQGASHEQYF. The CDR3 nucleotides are TGTGCCAGCAGTTTGGGTCGACAGGGGGCTAGCCACGAGCAGTACTTC.

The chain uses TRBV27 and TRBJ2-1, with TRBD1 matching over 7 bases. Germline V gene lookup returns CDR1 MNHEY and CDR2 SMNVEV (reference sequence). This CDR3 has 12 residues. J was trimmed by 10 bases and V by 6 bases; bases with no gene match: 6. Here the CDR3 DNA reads TGTGCCAGCAGGACAGGGCCCAGCGAGCAGTTCTTC. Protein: CASRTGPSEQFF.

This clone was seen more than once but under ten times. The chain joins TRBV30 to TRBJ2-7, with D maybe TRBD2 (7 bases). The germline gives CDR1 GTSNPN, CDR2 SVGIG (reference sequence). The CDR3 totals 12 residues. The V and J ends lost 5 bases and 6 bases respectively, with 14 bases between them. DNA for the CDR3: TGTGCCTGGCTGGGGGGGGGCGGCGAGCAGTACTTC. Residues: CAWLGGGGEQYF.

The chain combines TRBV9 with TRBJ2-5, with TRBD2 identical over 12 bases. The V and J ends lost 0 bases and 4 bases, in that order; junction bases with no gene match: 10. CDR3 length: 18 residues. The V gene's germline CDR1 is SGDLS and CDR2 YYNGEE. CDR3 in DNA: TGTGCCAGCAGCGTAGCCCCTAGCGGGGGGGTTGGTCGAGAGACCCAGTACTTC. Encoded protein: CASSVAPSGGVGRETQYF.

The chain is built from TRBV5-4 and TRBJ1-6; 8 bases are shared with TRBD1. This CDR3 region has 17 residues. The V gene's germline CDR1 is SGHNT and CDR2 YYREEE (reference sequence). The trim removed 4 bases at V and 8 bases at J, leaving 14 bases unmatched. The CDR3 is CASSPDRVATSYSPLHF. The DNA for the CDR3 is TGTGCCAGCAGCCCGGACAGGGTCGCGACTTCGTATTCACCCCTCCACTTT.

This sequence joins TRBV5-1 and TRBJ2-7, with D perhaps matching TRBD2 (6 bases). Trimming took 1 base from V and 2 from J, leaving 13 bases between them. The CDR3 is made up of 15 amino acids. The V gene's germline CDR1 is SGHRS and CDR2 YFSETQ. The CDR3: CASSLYPAGTYEQYF. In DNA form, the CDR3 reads TGCGCCAGCAGCTTGTATCCAGCGGGCACCTACGAGCAGTACTTC.

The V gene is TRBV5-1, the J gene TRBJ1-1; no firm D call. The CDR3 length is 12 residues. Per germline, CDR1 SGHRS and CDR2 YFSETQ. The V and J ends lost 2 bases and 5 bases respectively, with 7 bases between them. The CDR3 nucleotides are TGCGCCAGCAGCTTAAGAGGGACTGAAGCTTTCTTT. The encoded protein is CASSLRGTEAFF.

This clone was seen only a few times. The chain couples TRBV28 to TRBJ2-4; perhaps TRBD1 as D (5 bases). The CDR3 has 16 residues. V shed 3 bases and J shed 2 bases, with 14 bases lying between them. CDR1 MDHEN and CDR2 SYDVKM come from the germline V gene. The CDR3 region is CASSLGPDSPKNIQYF. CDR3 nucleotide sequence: TGTGCCAGCAGTTTGGGCCCTGACAGCCCCAAAAACATTCAGTACTTC.

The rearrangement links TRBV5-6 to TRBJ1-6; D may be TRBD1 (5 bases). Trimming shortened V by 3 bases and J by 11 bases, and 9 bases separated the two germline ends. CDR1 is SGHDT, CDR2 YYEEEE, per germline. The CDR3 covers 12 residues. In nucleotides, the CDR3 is TGTGCCAGCAGCTCAGGGCCGACACCCCTCCACTTT. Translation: CASSSGPTPLHF.

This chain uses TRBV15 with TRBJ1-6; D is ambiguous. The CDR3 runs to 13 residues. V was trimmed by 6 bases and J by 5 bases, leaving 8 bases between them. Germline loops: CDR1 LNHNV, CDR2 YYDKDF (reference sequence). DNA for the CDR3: TGTGCCACCAGTCCCGGGGATAATTCACCCCTCCACTTT. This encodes CATSPGDNSPLHF.

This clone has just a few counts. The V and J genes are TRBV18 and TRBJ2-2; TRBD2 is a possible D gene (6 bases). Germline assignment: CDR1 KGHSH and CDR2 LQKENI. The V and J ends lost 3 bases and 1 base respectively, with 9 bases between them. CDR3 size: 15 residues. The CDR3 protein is CASSPGLLNTGELFF. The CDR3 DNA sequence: TGTGCCAGCTCACCGGGACTTTTGAACACCGGGGAGCTGTTTTTT.

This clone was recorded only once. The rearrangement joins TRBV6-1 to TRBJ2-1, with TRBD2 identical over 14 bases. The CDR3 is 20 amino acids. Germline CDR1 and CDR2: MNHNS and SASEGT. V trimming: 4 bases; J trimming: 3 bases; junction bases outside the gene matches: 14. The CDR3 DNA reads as TGTGCCAGCAGTGGGTACAAAGCGACTAGCGGGAGGGTGCTCTACAATGAGCAGTTCTTC. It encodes CASSGYKATSGRVLYNEQFF.

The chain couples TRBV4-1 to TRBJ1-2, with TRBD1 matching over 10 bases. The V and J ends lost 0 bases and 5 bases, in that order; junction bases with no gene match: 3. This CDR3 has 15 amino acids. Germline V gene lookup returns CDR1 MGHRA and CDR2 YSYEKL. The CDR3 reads CASSQEGQGPYGYTF. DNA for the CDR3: TGCGCCAGCAGCCAAGAGGGACAGGGGCCGTATGGCTACACCTTC.